The 15 T cell receptor beta chains given below trace back to one sample, sequenced in a study of T cell responses to AZD1222 COVID-19 vaccine. Produced via immunoSEQ multiplex PCR; TCRdb's table is partial and in-frame only. This sample has roughly 100,000 clones, with approximately 88% found just once. Source: peripheral blood, taken on day 0 of AZD1222 vaccination. Receptors originate from an adult in good health.

The rearrangement uses TRBV29-1 and TRBJ2-1; TRBD1 matches 9 bases. Trimming took 7 bases from V and 5 from J; bases not matched to a gene: 9. The length of the CDR3 is 14 residues. The germline V gene encodes CDR1 SQVTM and CDR2 ANQGSEA. CDR3 coding DNA: TGCAGCGCCGAGGGGGACAGGGTCCACAATGAGCAGTTCTTC. This sequence encodes CSAEGDRVHNEQFF.

In its sample, this clone was seen a few times. The chain uses TRBV11-2 and TRBJ2-7; D uncertain. Germline V lookup: CDR1 SGHAT, CDR2 FQNNGV. V shed 5 bases and J shed 5 bases, with 16 bases lying between them. The CDR3 is 14 amino acids. Written as DNA, the CDR3 is TGTGCCAGCAGCCGCTTACCGCCTTGGGACGAGCAGTACTTC. Protein product: CASSRLPPWDEQYF.

This sequence joins TRBV3-1 (or the pseudogene TRBV3-2) and TRBJ2-1; D not certain. This CDR3 is built from 12 residues. The ends were cut back, 3 bases at V and 6 bases at J, with 6 bases in the middle. Germline V gene lookup returns CDR1 LGHDT and CDR2 YNNKEL (reference sequence). DNA for the CDR3: TGTGCCAGCAGCCACGGTCCCAATGAGCAGTTCTTC. Translated: CASSHGPNEQFF.

V gene TRBV7-6 combines with J gene TRBJ2-7; D is tentatively TRBD1 or TRBD2 (6 bases each). This CDR3 comprises 15 residues. V lost 1 base and J 0 bases, leaving 10 bases between the germline ends. CDR1 and CDR2 (germline): SGHVS, FNYEAQ. The CDR3 bases are TGTGCCAGCAGCTTAGGGACAGCGGGCTCCTACGAGCAGTACTTC. This translates into CASSLGTAGSYEQYF.

V and J are TRBV5-1 and TRBJ1-2, with D maybe TRBD1 (5 bases). Germline V gene data show CDR1 as SGHRS and CDR2 as YFSETQ. V was cut by 3 bases and J by 2 bases, with 11 bases left in between. The CDR3 runs to 14 residues. The CDR3: CASSSTGGNYGYTF. The CDR3 coding sequence is TGCGCCAGCAGCTCGACCGGGGGGAACTATGGCTACACCTTC.

V and J are TRBV3-1 (or the pseudogene TRBV3-2) and TRBJ1-5, with D hard to call. CDR3 length: 13 amino acids. Germline-derived CDR1 and CDR2 are LGHDT and YNNKEL (reference sequence). Deletions cut 2 bases from V and 5 bases from J, with 7 bases between. The CDR3 protein is CASSQMVYQPQHF. The CDR3 DNA follows: TGTGCCAGCAGCCAAATGGTTTATCAGCCCCAGCATTTT.

V and J are TRBV19 and TRBJ2-1; TRBD2 matches at 7 bases. CDR1 and CDR2 (germline): LNHDA, SQIVND (reference sequence). The CDR3 extends over 13 amino acids. The J segment lost 9 bases and the V segment lost 1 base, leaving 3 bases of the junction unmatched. For the CDR3, the DNA is TGTGCCAGTAGTATAGGGGGAGGGGCTGAGCAGTTCTTC. This codes for CASSIGGGAEQFF.

The V and J genes are TRBV5-4 and TRBJ1-4; D unresolved. CDR3 length equals 15 residues. V shed 0 bases and J shed 13 bases, with 19 bases lying between them. From germline, CDR1 is SGHNT and CDR2 YYREEE (reference sequence). This CDR3 reads CASSLASEPTRGLFF. The CDR3 DNA reads TGTGCCAGCAGCTTGGCCTCGGAACCCACCAGAGGACTGTTTTTT.

This chain connects TRBV5-1 to TRBJ1-3; possible D gene TRBD1, 5 bases. Germline CDR1 and CDR2: SGHRS and YFSETQ. V lost 4 bases, J lost 0 bases, and 14 bases lay in between. The length of the CDR3 is 16 residues. CDR3 DNA: TGCGCCAGCAGCCCCGGCGGGACGGGCTCTGGAAACACCATATATTTT. Translation gives CASSPGGTGSGNTIYF.

V gene TRBV18 combines with J gene TRBJ2-7; 7 bases fit TRBD1. Germline trimming cut 4 bases from V and 4 bases from J; bases unmatched to any gene: 4. Germline V gene lookup returns CDR1 KGHSH and CDR2 LQKENI. The CDR3 consists of 13 residues. The CDR3 DNA sequence: TGTGCCAGCTCACAGGGGGCGAATTACGAGCAGTACTTC. Translated, it gives CASSQGANYEQYF. Combining the CDR3 with reference TRBV18 and TRBJ2-7 gives the whole variable domain NAGVMQNPRHLVRRRGQEARLRCSPMKGHSHVYWYRQLPEEGLKFMVYLQKENIIDESGMPKERFSAEFPKEGPSILRIQQVVRGDSAAYFCASSQGANYEQYFGPGTRLTVT.

The chain is built from TRBV7-3 and TRBJ1-1; D gene uncertain. CDR1 is SGHTA and CDR2 is FQGTGA in the germline V gene. Between the trimmed V and J ends, which lost 5 bases and 1 base, there was a span of 11 bases. The CDR3 totals 14 residues. For the CDR3, the DNA is TGTGCCAGCAGCCCGAGTACAACGAACACTGAAGCTTTCTTT. Translating gives CASSPSTTNTEAFF.

The chain joins TRBV11-2 to TRBJ2-3; D ambiguous. The length of the CDR3 is 14 residues. Trimming took 1 base from V and 2 from J, leaving 7 bases between them. The germline CDR1 and CDR2 sequences are SGHAT and FQNNGV. In DNA form, the CDR3 reads TGTGCCAGCAGCTTAGGCAGTCCCACAGATACGCAGTATTTT. Translation gives CASSLGSPTDTQYF.

The rearrangement joins TRBV5-1 to TRBJ1-4; a weak D match, TRBD1 (5 bases). The CDR3 has 12 amino acids. Germline V lookup: CDR1 SGHRS, CDR2 YFSETQ. The V gene lost 7 bases and the J gene lost 6 bases, with 10 bases spanning the gap. The chain's CDR3 is CASGQGDEKLFF. In DNA, the CDR3 is TGCGCCAGCGGTCAGGGTGATGAAAAACTGTTTTTT.

The chain employs TRBV6-1 and TRBJ2-1; D may be TRBD1 (6 bases). The V end lost 4 bases, the J end lost 0 bases, and 13 bases lay between the germline ends. Germline loops: CDR1 MNHNS, CDR2 SASEGT. The CDR3 totals 16 residues. For the CDR3, the DNA is TGTGCCAGCAGTGGGGGGCGGGCGAGCTCCTACAATGAGCAGTTCTTC. Translating it yields CASSGGRASSYNEQFF.

This clone has only one observation. V gene TRBV19 combines with J gene TRBJ2-7, with TRBD1 matching 7 bases. The CDR3 is made up of 14 amino acids. CDR1 and CDR2 from the germline V gene are LNHDA and SQIVND (reference sequence). The V segment lost 2 bases and the J segment 5 bases; nucleotides outside the gene matches: 6. The CDR3 reads CASSIRGGVDEQYF. CDR3 coding DNA: TGTGCCAGTAGTATACGAGGGGGCGTGGACGAGCAGTACTTC.